The clone carrying this TCR beta chain was observed a handful of times. The data are from a study of patients and donors after allogeneic stem cell transplantation. TCRdb processed the RT-PCR reads anew with MiXCR; each CDR3 protein has one entry. The data show roughly 960,000 distinct CDR3 sequences, with roughly 18% seen just once and around 6% held by the top ten. Germline V CDR1 and CDR2: SQVTM, ANQGSEA. The V gene lost 5 bases and the J gene lost 1 base, with 11 bases spanning the gap. The CDR3 has 13 residues. Sequenced: blood, either unsorted or a sorted T cell fraction (not recorded which). The TCR was taken from a human donor who was either an allogeneic HSCT recipient or a stem cell or donor lymphocyte infusion donor (not recorded which). It is not recorded whose cells these are; they may come from a transplant donor. This rearrangement joins TRBV29-1 to TRBJ2-5; either TRBD1 or TRBD2 may fit D (5 bases each). CDR3: CSVRDGSQETQYF. Here the CDR3 DNA reads TGCAGCGTTCGGGACGGGTCCCAAGAGACCCAGTACTTC.